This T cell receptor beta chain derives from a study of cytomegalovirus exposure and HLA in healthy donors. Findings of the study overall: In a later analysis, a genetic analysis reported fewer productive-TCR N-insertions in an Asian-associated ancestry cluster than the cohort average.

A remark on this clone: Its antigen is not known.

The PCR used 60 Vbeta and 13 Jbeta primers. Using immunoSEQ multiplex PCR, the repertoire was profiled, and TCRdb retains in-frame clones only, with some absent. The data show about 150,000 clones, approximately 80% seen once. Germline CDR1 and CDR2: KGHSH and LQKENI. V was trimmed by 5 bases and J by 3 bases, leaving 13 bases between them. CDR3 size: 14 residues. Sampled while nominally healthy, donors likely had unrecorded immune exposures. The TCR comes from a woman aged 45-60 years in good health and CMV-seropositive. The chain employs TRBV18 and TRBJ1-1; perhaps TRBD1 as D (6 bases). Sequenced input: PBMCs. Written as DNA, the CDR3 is TGTGCCAGCTCAGGTGCCAGGGGAGACACTGAAGCTTTCTTT. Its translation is CASSGARGDTEAFF. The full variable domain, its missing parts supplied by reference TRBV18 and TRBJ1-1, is NAGVMQNPRHLVRRRGQEARLRCSPMKGHSHVYWYRQLPEEGLKFMVYLQKENIIDESGMPKERFSAEFPKEGPSILRIQQVVRGDSAAYFCASSGARGDTEAFFGQGTRLTVV.